The 4 T cell receptor beta chains below all came from one sample that was sequenced in a study of spatial heterogeneity in lung cancer (dated by TCRdb to about 2019). Libraries were prepared through 5' RACE. Sequencing was carried out with a NextSeq 500. The raw public data were reprocessed by TCRdb itself: fastp quality trimming at Q25, MiXCR clonotype calling, in-frame beta chains only. Every CDR3 protein is listed once, alongside the most common genes and DNA of its rows. This sample gives some 120,000 distinct CDR3 sequences in total; roughly an eighth of them show up just once. The ten largest clones take up over 15% of the sample. The intended sense of this specimen's time point label: blood at routine non-recurrence follow-up after resection. Whole RNA extracted from tumor and nontumor lung tissue, or from cryopreserved PBMC samples, was used for TCR sequencing without cell sorting. The source material was PBMCs, sampled at follow-up. Receptors were obtained from a male donor with early-stage non-small cell lung cancer.

This clonotype showed up many times. The chain has TRBV10-3 and TRBJ2-5; possibly TRBD1 or TRBD2 for D (5 bases each). The CDR3 is 12 residues long. Per the germline V gene, CDR1 is ENHRY and CDR2 is SYGVKD. The V and J ends lost 6 bases and 3 bases respectively, with 8 bases between them. CDR3 sequence reads: CAIRGTEETQYF. In nucleotides, the CDR3 is TGTGCCATCAGAGGGACGGAAGAGACCCAGTACTTC.

This chain uses TRBV11-2 with TRBJ2-7, with 9 positions matching TRBD1. This CDR3 is 15 amino acids long. The V and J ends lost 4 bases and 4 bases, in that order; junction bases with no gene match: 8. The germline V gene has CDR1 SGHAT and CDR2 FQNNGV. The CDR3 sequence: CASSSIRDRDYEQYF. The CDR3 DNA is TGTGCCAGCAGCTCGATCCGGGACAGGGATTACGAGCAGTACTTC. Using reference TRBV11-2 and TRBJ2-7 for the parts outside the CDR3, the full variable domain is EAGVAQSPRYKIIEKRQSVAFWCNPISGHATLYWYQQILGQGPKLLIQFQNNGVVDDSQLPKDRFSAERLKGVDSTLKIQPAKLEDSAVYLCASSSIRDRDYEQYFGPGTRLTVT.

This clonotype appeared a few times. CDR3 loop: CSVPRETNTEAFF. CDR3 nucleotide sequence: TGCAGCGTCCCCCGGGAAACGAACACTGAAGCTTTCTTT. The rearrangement links TRBV29-1 to TRBJ1-1; D uncertain. This CDR3 is 13 amino acids long. Trimming took 6 bases from V and 1 from J, leaving 12 bases between them. The germline gives CDR1 SQVTM, CDR2 ANQGSEA.

This clonotype appeared a few times. The rearrangement links TRBV4-1 to TRBJ2-5, with a weak D call TRBD1 (6 bases). Deletions cut 2 bases from V and 4 bases from J, with 14 bases between. Germline-derived CDR1 and CDR2 are MGHRA and YSYEKL. The CDR3 is 15 amino acids. As DNA, the CDR3 is TGCGCCAGCAGCCAACCAACAGGGTCCGGAGAGACCCAGTACTTC. Its translation: CASSQPTGSGETQYF.